A single sample is the source of the 7 T cell receptor beta chains below, sequenced in a study of blood T cell repertoires in COVID-19. Some clones are missing from TCRdb's copy, which holds only in-frame ones; the method was immunoSEQ multiplex PCR. In the table there are a few hundred thousand clones, 89% of which are singletons. The sequenced material came from peripheral blood. These receptors were obtained from a woman in her 30s with COVID-19, enrolled during active disease.

About this clone: The junction and the germline gene differ at one end; a read error may be behind it. The rearrangement uses TRBV11-2 and TRBJ2-7; perhaps TRBD2 as D (6 bases). Germline assignment: CDR1 SGHAT and CDR2 FQNNGV. This CDR3 spans 15 amino acids. The CDR3 loop is CVSSHGSTNWFEQYF. DNA for the CDR3: TGTGTCAGCAGCCACGGGAGTACGAATTGGTTCGAGCAGTACTTC.

This chain joins TRBV19 and TRBJ2-2, with 8 bases matching TRBD2. The CDR3 is 13 amino acids. Germline loops: CDR1 LNHDA, CDR2 SQIVND (reference sequence). The junction had 3 bases not matched to a gene; V was cut back by 7 bases and J by 5 bases. CDR3 region: CASTIAGTGELFF. The CDR3 region has the DNA TGTGCCAGTACCATAGCGGGGACCGGGGAGCTGTTTTTT.

V usage is TRBV12-5 and J usage is TRBJ2-4, with D perhaps TRBD1 (6 bases). V lost 5 bases and J lost 6, with 11 bases in between. The CDR3 has 13 amino acids. CDR1 is LGHNT, CDR2 FRNRAP, per germline. CDR3 nucleotide sequence: TGTGCTAGTGGTCTCTTACAGGGAAACATTCAGTACTTC. This translates into CASGLLQGNIQYF.

The chain combines TRBV7-9 with TRBJ2-2; TRBD2 matches 7 bases. In germline, CDR1 is SEHNR, CDR2 FQNEAQ (reference sequence). This CDR3 is built from 15 residues. V lost 4 bases to trimming and J lost 2 bases; unmatched junction nucleotides: 4. The CDR3 sequence is CASSSGLHNTGELFF. The CDR3 DNA reads TGTGCCAGCAGCTCGGGACTACATAACACCGGGGAGCTGTTTTTT.

The rearrangement joins TRBV19 to TRBJ2-1; tentative D call: TRBD2 (6 bases). Between the trimmed V and J ends, which lost 6 bases and 9 bases, there was a span of 18 bases. In germline, CDR1 is LNHDA, CDR2 SQIVND (reference sequence). This CDR3 is built from 14 residues. The CDR3 DNA reads TGTGCCAGTAGCCCCCTCCTCGGGGGAGGTGAGCAGTTCTTC. Translation gives CASSPLLGGGEQFF.

V usage is TRBV19 and J usage is TRBJ1-2; a weak D match, TRBD1 (5 bases). Between the trimmed V and J ends, which lost 0 bases and 4 bases, there was a span of 12 bases. The germline gives CDR1 LNHDA, CDR2 SQIVND (reference sequence). The CDR3 consists of 15 residues. This chain's CDR3 is CASSIETAGLYGYTF. In DNA, the CDR3 is TGTGCCAGTAGTATAGAAACAGCGGGGCTCTATGGCTACACCTTC.

A few counts support this clone. The chain uses TRBV28 and TRBJ1-1; D is uncertain. V shed 7 bases and J shed 4 bases, with 13 bases lying between them. CDR3 size: 13 residues. Germline loops: CDR1 MDHEN, CDR2 SYDVKM. CDR3 nucleotides: TGTGCCAGCATTAGCACGAGGAGCACTGAAGCTTTCTTT. Translation: CASISTRSTEAFF.